Listed below are T cell receptor beta chains from one sample, sequenced in a study of blood T cell repertoires in COVID-19. Method: immunoSEQ multiplex PCR; TCRdb's copy keeps in-frame clones and lacks some. The sample comprises about 160,000 clones, about 93% of which are singletons, and 3.5% to 5% rests with the top ten. Sample: peripheral blood. Receptors originate from a woman between 45 and 65 years old with acute or convalescent COVID-19. CDR3s include the opening cysteine and the closing phenylalanine or tryptophan. D genes are given only for firm matches. Size tells how often a clone was seen (once, few, many) or the class of an expanded clone, and some rows leave it out.

TRBJ2-7 . TRBD1 TRBV19 TGTGCCAGTAGTTCCAGGACAGGGGCCTACGAGCAGTACTTC CASSSRTGAYEQYF
TRBJ2-7 once TRBD2 TRBV28 TGTGCCAGCGGGACTAGCGGTTTCTACGAGCAGTACTTC CASGTSGFYEQYF
TRBJ2-1 . TRBD2 TRBV28 TGTGCCAGCAGTTCGCCAGGAAAGGTAGCGGGTTGGAAGAATGAGCAGTTCTTC CASSSPGKVAGWKNEQFF
TRBJ1-2 . . TRBV6-4 TGTGCCAGCAGTCCGGAAGCCGGGTCCTATGGCTACACCTTC CASSPEAGSYGYTF
TRBJ1-1 . TRBD1 TRBV27 TGTGCCAGCAGTCTAACACAGGGGTACACTGAAGCTTTCTTT CASSLTQGYTEAFF
TRBJ1-1 . . TRBV6-4 TGTGCCAGCAGAACCCAACAGAACACCGCTGAAGCTTTCTTT CASRTQQNTAEAFF
TRBJ2-1 . TRBD1 TRBV9 TGTGCCAGCAGCGACCTCGGGACAGCTAACAATGAGCAGTTCTTC CASSDLGTANNEQFF
TRBJ1-6 . . TRBV12-3/TRBV12-4 TGTGCCAGCAGACGACAGTCTTCACCCCTCCACTTT CASRRQSSPLHF
TRBJ2-2 . TRBD2 TRBV5-1 TGCGCCAGCAGAAGCGGGGGGACATCCACCGGGGAGCTGTTTTTT CASRSGGTSTGELFF
TRBJ1-3 . . TRBV21-1 TGTGCCAGCAGGGAAAGGGACAGTCAGTCTGGAAACACCATATATTTT CASRERDSQSGNTIYF
TRBJ2-3 . . TRBV21-1 TGTGCCAGCAGCAAAGAAAATAGAGGGCAGTATTTT CASSKENRGQYF
TRBJ2-7 once . TRBV7-2 TGTGCCAGCAGCCCTAATCCTCCCTCCTACGAGCAGTACTTC CASSPNPPSYEQYF
TRBJ1-3 . . TRBV5-4 TGTGCCAGCAGCTTCCGCTCTGGAAACACCATATATTTT CASSFRSGNTIYF
TRBJ1-6 . TRBD1 TRBV30 TGTGCCTGGACCAAAGACAGGGCCAATAGCTCCTATAATTCACCCCTCCACTTT CAWTKDRANSSYNSPLHF
TRBJ1-3 . . TRBV2 TGTGCCAGCAGTGTTGGATGGACTTCTGGAAACACCATATATTTT CASSVGWTSGNTIYF
TRBJ1-4 . . TRBV27 TGTGCCAGCAGTTCCTTCGACAGGCCCAAAAATGAAAAACTGTTTTTT CASSSFDRPKNEKLFF
TRBJ1-1 . . TRBV7-9 TGTGCCAGCAGCTTAGCGGCCGACGACATTGAAGCTTTCTTT CASSLAADDIEAFF
TRBJ2-7 . TRBD1 TRBV5-4 TGTGCCAGCAGCCCGGACGGGACAGGAGGAGAGCAGTACTTC CASSPDGTGGEQYF
TRBJ1-1 . . TRBV7-3 TGTGCCAGCAGCTTAAGAGGAGGTGAAGCTTTCTTT CASSLRGGEAFF
TRBJ2-7 . TRBD2 TRBV10-3 TGTGCCATCAGCCTGGGGGGGGGAGGCTTCTACGAGCAGTACTTC CAISLGGGGFYEQYF
TRBJ1-1 once TRBD1 TRBV18 TGTGCCAGCTCACTCGCCGGGACAGGGGTGGCTGAAGCTTTCTTT CASSLAGTGVAEAFF
TRBJ1-5 . TRBD1 TRBV19 TGTGCCAGTAGTTACAGGGGGGATCAGCCCCAGCATTTT CASSYRGDQPQHF
TRBJ2-1 . TRBD2 TRBV4-1 TGCGCCAGCAGCCCGCTAGCGGGAGGGAGCTCCTACAATGAGCAGTTCTTC CASSPLAGGSSYNEQFF
TRBJ2-1 . . TRBV12-3/TRBV12-4 TGTGCCAGCAGTTCCGGGGTTGGTGAGCAGTTCTTC CASSSGVGEQFF
TRBJ2-7 . TRBD2 TRBV9 TGTGCCAGCAGCGGCGGGACTAGCGGGCCCTACGAGCAGTACTTC CASSGGTSGPYEQYF
TRBJ1-5 . TRBD1 TRBV24-1 TGTGCCACCAGTGAAGGGACAGGTCCTAATCAGCCCCAGCATTTT CATSEGTGPNQPQHF
TRBJ1-6 . . TRBV10-3 TGTGCCATCAGTCTAGAAACCCAGGGGAATAATTCACCCCTCCACTTT CAISLETQGNNSPLHF
TRBJ2-1 . . TRBV7-2 TGTGCCAGCAGCTTAGGAGGTTTCGACGACTCCTACAATGAGCAGTTCTTC CASSLGGFDDSYNEQFF
TRBJ2-7 . TRBD2 TRBV27 TGTGCCAGCTCCCCCGGTCTAGCGGCCTCCTACGAGCAGTACTTC CASSPGLAASYEQYF
TRBJ2-3 . . TRBV13 TGTGCCAGCAGCTACCTAGGGGGCACAGATACGCAGTATTTT CASSYLGGTDTQYF
TRBJ2-2 . . TRBV25-1 TGTGCCAGCAGTGAAGCGGCAGACACCGGGGAGCTGTTTTTT CASSEAADTGELFF
TRBJ1-3 . TRBD1 TRBV25-1 TGTGCCAGCACACAAACCGGGACAGGGGGAGTGGGAAACACCATATATTTT CASTQTGTGGVGNTIYF
TRBJ2-3 . TRBD2 TRBV2 TGTGCCAGCAGGGAGACTAGCGGGACCACAGATACGCAGTATTTT CASRETSGTTDTQYF
TRBJ2-2 . . TRBV30 TGTGCCTGGAGTGTACGTTTAGGGAGCACCGGGGAGCTGTTTTTT CAWSVRLGSTGELFF
TRBJ1-6 . . TRBV13 TGTGCCAGCAGCTCCACGTATTACAGGGAGAATTCACCCCTCCACTTT CASSSTYYRENSPLHF
TRBJ2-7 . . TRBV6-1 TGTGCCAGCAGTGAGATTGCGGGGGCCGCCTACGAGCAGTACTTC CASSEIAGAAYEQYF
TRBJ2-7 . TRBD1 TRBV27 TGTGCCAGCAGTTTACGTGGGGACAGCTTCTACGAGCAGTACTTC CASSLRGDSFYEQYF
TRBJ2-3 once . TRBV24-1 TGTGCCACCAGTGATTTCTCCTCGCAGTATTTT CATSDFSSQYF
TRBJ2-5 . TRBD1 TRBV5-8 TGTGCCAGCAGCTCACGGGACAGGGTTCGAGAGACCCAGTACTTC CASSSRDRVRETQYF
TRBJ1-6 . . TRBV4-1 TGCGCCAGCAGCCAAAGCGAGGGCCCGAATTCACCCCTCCACTTT CASSQSEGPNSPLHF
TRBJ1-4 . TRBD1 TRBV7-9 TGTGCCAGCAGCCCCGACACCGGGACAGAAAAGAGTAGGGAAAAACTGTTTTTT CASSPDTGTEKSREKLFF
TRBJ1-2 . TRBD1 TRBV6-6 TGTGCCAGCAGAACAGGGGGCCGCTATGGCTACACCTTC CASRTGGRYGYTF
TRBJ1-1 . . TRBV29-1 TGCAGCGTTGAAGCCGGAGAAAACACTGAAGCTTTCTTT CSVEAGENTEAFF
TRBJ2-2 . TRBD1 TRBV30 TGTGCCTGGAGAAGACAGGGGGCCACCGGGGAGCTGTTTTTT CAWRRQGATGELFF
TRBJ2-3 . . TRBV19 TGTGCCACCACGGCGATCGGGGGAAATACGCAGTATTTT CATTAIGGNTQYF
TRBJ1-2 . TRBD1 TRBV28 TGTGCCAGCAGTCAGACAGGGGACTATGGCTACACCTTC CASSQTGDYGYTF
TRBJ1-3 once . TRBV10-3 TGTGCCATCAGTGAGTCGAGGTCCGGAAACACCATATATTTT CAISESRSGNTIYF
TRBJ2-7 . . TRBV5-6 TGTGCCAGCAGAGCCGGGAGCTACGAGCAGTACTTC CASRAGSYEQYF
TRBJ2-1 . TRBD2 TRBV10-3 TGTGCCATCAGTGAGCGGCCGGGAGGCGGTGAGCAGTTCTTC CAISERPGGGEQFF
TRBJ2-5 . TRBD2 TRBV10-3 TGTGCCATCAGTGAGGTTGGACTAGCGGTGGGAGAGACCCAGTACTTC CAISEVGLAVGETQYF
TRBJ2-2 . . TRBV14 TGTGCCAGCAGCCGGGGAGGAGATACCGGGGAGCTGTTTTTT CASSRGGDTGELFF
TRBJ1-1 . TRBD1 TRBV6-5 TGTGCCAGCAGAGCCGACAGGGACACTGAAGCTTTCTTT CASRADRDTEAFF
TRBJ2-3 . . TRBV5-6 TGTGCCAGCAGCTTGTCGCGCCTTATGAACGACAGGCTATATACGCAGTATTTT CASSLSRLMNDRLYTQYF
TRBJ2-3 . TRBD2 TRBV19 TGTGCCAGTAGTGGAGGACCGGGAGGAAGGCTAGATACGCAGTATTTT CASSGGPGGRLDTQYF
TRBJ2-2 . . TRBV24-1 TGTGCCACCTCCGACAGTACCGGGGAGCTGTTTTTT CATSDSTGELFF
TRBJ1-3 . . TRBV30 TGTGCCTGCTACAGGGATAGCTCTGGAAACACCATATATTTT CACYRDSSGNTIYF
TRBJ2-7 . . TRBV11-2 TGTGCCAGCAGCCCGCTCGCCGGGGGTTCCTACGAGCAGTACTTC CASSPLAGGSYEQYF
TRBJ2-1 few TRBD2 TRBV4-3 TGCGCCAGCAGCCAAGTGACTAGCGGGAGTGGGGATCGTCAGTTCTTC CASSQVTSGSGDRQFF